The 9 T cell receptor beta chains below come from one sample, sequenced in a study of blood T cells in healthy people across ages. Sample-barcoded 5' priming and a J-beta primer mix drove a second PCR of about 7 to 12 cycles. TCRdb fed the 5' RACE reads into MiXCR, producing one record per CDR3 protein. The table has approximately 760,000 distinct CDR3 sequences, roughly 25% seen once. Separately, the same data were catalogued under a study of T cells of mothers and their children.

The sequencing sample was made of blood. The receptors stem from a boy aged 5-17 years in good health.

The J gene is TRBJ2-7, the V gene TRBV20-1; TRBD1 agrees at 7 bases. CDR3 length: 17 amino acids. CDR1 and CDR2 (germline): DFQATT, SNEGSKA (reference sequence). V was pared by 0 bases and J by 2 bases, with 13 bases of the junction left unmatched. The chain's CDR3 is CSARDPGRQGSTYEQYF. CDR3 sequence (DNA): TGCAGTGCTAGAGATCCAGGGCGACAGGGAAGTACCTACGAGCAGTACTTC.

The chain carries TRBV29-1 and TRBJ2-7; 7 positions match TRBD2. CDR1 SQVTM and CDR2 ANQGSEA come from the germline V gene. The junction had 9 bases not matched to a gene; V was cut back by 3 bases and J by 4 bases. This CDR3 has 14 residues. The CDR3 DNA sequence: TGCAGCGTTGATGCCCCTGGGGAGGGGTACGAGCAGTACTTC. Translating it yields CSVDAPGEGYEQYF.

The genes are TRBV19 and TRBJ2-5, with TRBD1 identical over 8 bases. The CDR3 length is 14 residues. Trimming at V came to 5 bases and at J to 4 bases, leaving 6 bases not matched to a gene. Per the germline V gene, CDR1 is LNHDA and CDR2 is SQIVND (reference sequence). CDR3 loop: CASSSTGETETQYF. The CDR3 DNA is TGTGCCAGTAGTTCGACAGGGGAGACAGAGACCCAGTACTTC.

This clonotype occurred a few times. The chain carries TRBV10-3 and TRBJ2-7; TRBD2 aligns across 13 bases. In germline, CDR1 is ENHRY, CDR2 SYGVKD. This CDR3 has 15 residues. The V and J ends lost 5 bases and 5 bases, in that order; junction bases with no gene match: 6. CDR3 DNA: TGTGCCATCAGTATCACTAGCGGGGGGGCACACGAGCAGTACTTC. It translates to CAISITSGGAHEQYF.

The V gene is TRBV12-3 or TRBV12-4, the J gene TRBJ2-3, with 8 bases aligning to TRBD2. The CDR3 spans 14 residues. V dropped 5 bases and J dropped 9; count of bases not matched to a gene: 10. This chain's CDR3 is CASSPGGAESTQYF. CDR3 DNA sequence: TGTGCCAGCAGTCCGGGGGGGGCCGAATCCACGCAGTATTTT.

This clonotype has just a few counts. This sequence joins TRBV7-9 and TRBJ1-4, with D perhaps TRBD1 (6 bases). The CDR3 totals 11 residues. From germline, CDR1 is SEHNR and CDR2 FQNEAQ (reference sequence). Trimming took 3 bases from V and 10 from J, leaving 6 bases between them. CDR3 bases: TGTGCCAGCAGCTTCAGGGGAAAACTGTTTTTT. This encodes CASSFRGKLFF.

This clonotype was recorded a few times. The gene calls are TRBV11-2 and TRBJ2-3; TRBD1 aligns across 9 bases. The CDR3 sequence is 15 residues long. Trimming at V came to 5 bases and at J to 3 bases, leaving 6 bases not matched to a gene. Germline loops: CDR1 SGHAT, CDR2 FQNNGV. The CDR3 protein is CASSHRTGETDTQYF. CDR3 DNA sequence: TGTGCCAGCAGCCATCGGACAGGGGAGACAGATACGCAGTATTTT.

J is TRBJ2-7 and V is TRBV5-1; D unresolved. Germline V gene sequence: CDR1 SGHRS, CDR2 YFSETQ. The CDR3 sequence is 15 residues long. The V gene lost 3 bases and the J gene lost 4 bases, with 17 bases spanning the gap. In DNA form, the CDR3 reads TGCGCCAGCAGCTCGGCGTTCCGGTTACAATACGAGCAGTACTTC. It is translated as CASSSAFRLQYEQYF.

This clonotype was counted ten times or more. This chain uses TRBV7-9 with TRBJ1-5; TRBD1 matches at 7 bases. The CDR3 extends over 13 amino acids. Losses at the gene ends were 5 bases for V and 7 bases for J; bases not matched to a gene: 5. CDR1 is SEHNR, CDR2 FQNEAQ, per germline (reference sequence). CDR3 sequence: CASSPTGNQPQHF. Written as DNA, the CDR3 is TGTGCCAGCAGCCCGACAGGGAACCAGCCCCAGCATTTT.